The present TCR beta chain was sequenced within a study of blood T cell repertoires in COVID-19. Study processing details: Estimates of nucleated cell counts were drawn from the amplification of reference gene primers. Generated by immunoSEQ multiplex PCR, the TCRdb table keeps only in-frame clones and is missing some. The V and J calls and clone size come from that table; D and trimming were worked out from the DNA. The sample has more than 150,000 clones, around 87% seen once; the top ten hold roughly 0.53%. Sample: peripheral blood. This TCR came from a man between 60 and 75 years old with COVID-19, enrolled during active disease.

The CDR3 sequence is CASSTRTLLMGNTIYF. The CDR3 DNA is TGTGCCAGCAGCACGAGGACTCTGTTGATGGGAAACACCATATATTTT. This chain links TRBV5-8 with TRBJ1-3, with D uncertain. V was cut by 4 bases and J by 4 bases, with 18 bases left in between. The CDR3 covers 16 residues. The germline CDR1 and CDR2 sequences are SGHTS and YDEGEE.